The T cell receptor (beta chain) under discussion was sequenced for a study of vaccination and CD4 T cells after COVID-19. In its sample, this clonotype was seen a few times. TCRdb re-called the PCR reads through MiXCR, storing one row per CDR3 protein. Of roughly 18,000 distinct CDR3 sequences in the sample, around 62% were seen once. This clonotype was obtained from a human donor who had recovered from COVID-19. Source: CD4+ T cells from blood, taken before SARS-CoV-2 vaccination.

Here the CDR3 DNA reads TGCAGTGCTCCTCCCGGTGGCCCGGCTGGCTACACCTTC. The encoded protein is CSAPPGGPAGYTF. The chain joins TRBV20-1 to TRBJ1-2; D unclear. The CDR3 length is 13 residues. Looked up from germline, CDR1 is DFQATT and CDR2 is SNEGSKA (reference sequence). The V end lost 5 bases, the J end lost 7 bases, and 17 bases lay between the germline ends.